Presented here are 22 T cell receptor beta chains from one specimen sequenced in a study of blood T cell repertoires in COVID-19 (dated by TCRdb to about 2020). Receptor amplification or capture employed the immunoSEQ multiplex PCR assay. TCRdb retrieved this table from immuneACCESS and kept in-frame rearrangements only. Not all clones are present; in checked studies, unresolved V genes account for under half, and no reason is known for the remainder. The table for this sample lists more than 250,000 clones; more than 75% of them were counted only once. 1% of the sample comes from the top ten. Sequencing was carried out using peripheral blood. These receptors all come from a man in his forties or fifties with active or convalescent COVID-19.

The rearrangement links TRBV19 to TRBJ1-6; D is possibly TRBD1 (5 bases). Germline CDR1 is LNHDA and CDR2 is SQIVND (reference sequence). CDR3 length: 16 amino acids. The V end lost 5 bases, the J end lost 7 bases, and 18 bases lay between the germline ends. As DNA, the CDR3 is TGTGCCAGTAGTCAGCAGGGACTCCTGGGGAATTCACCCCTCCACTTT. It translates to CASSQQGLLGNSPLHF.

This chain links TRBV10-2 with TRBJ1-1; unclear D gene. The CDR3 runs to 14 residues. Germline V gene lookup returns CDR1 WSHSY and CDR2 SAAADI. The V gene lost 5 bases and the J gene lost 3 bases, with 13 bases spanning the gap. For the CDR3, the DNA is TGCGCCAGCAGTAGACTCCCCGGGGACACTGAAGCTTTCTTT. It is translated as CASSRLPGDTEAFF.

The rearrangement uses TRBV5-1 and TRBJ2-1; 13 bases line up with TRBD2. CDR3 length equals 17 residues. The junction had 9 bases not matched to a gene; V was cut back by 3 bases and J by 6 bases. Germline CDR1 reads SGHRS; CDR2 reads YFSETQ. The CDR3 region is CASSSTSGGAWGNEQFF. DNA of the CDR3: TGCGCCAGCAGCTCCACTAGCGGGGGGGCCTGGGGCAATGAGCAGTTCTTC.

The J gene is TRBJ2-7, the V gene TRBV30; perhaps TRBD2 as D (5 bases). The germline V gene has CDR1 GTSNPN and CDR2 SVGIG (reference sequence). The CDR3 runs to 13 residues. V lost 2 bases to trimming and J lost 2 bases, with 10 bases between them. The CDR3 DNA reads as TGTGCCTGGAGTCCGGGAACACCCTACGAGCAGTACTTC. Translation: CAWSPGTPYEQYF.

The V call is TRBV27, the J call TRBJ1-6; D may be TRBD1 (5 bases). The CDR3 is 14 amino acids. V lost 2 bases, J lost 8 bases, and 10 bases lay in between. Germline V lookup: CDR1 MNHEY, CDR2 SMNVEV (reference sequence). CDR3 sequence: CASSLPGGYSPLHF. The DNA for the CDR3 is TGTGCCAGCAGTTTACCGGGGGGGTATTCACCCCTCCACTTT.

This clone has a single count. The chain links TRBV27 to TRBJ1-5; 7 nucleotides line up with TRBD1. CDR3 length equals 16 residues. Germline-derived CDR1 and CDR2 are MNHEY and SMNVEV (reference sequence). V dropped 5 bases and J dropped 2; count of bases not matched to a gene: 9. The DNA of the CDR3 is TGTGCCAGCAGTCCCTCCCCCGGACAGGGCAATCAGCCCCAGCATTTT. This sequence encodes CASSPSPGQGNQPQHF.

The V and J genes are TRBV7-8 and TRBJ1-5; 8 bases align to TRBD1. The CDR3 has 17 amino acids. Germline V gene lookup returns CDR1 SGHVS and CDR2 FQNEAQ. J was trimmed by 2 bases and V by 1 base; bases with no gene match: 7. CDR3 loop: CASSLDTGGKGNQPQHF. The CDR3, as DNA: TGTGCCAGCAGCTTAGATACAGGGGGGAAAGGCAATCAGCCCCAGCATTTT.

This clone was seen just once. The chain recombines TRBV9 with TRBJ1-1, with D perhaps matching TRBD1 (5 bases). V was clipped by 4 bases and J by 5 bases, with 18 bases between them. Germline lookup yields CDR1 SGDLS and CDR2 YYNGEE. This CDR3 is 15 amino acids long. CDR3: CASSPPLGRGTEAFF. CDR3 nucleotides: TGTGCCAGCAGCCCCCCTTTGGGGAGGGGAACTGAAGCTTTCTTT.

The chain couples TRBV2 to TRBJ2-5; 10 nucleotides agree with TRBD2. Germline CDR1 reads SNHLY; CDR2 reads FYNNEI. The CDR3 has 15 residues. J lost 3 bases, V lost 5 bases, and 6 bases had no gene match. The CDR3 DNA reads TGTGCCAGCAGTCCGCGGACTAGCGGAAAAGAGACCCAGTACTTC. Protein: CASSPRTSGKETQYF.

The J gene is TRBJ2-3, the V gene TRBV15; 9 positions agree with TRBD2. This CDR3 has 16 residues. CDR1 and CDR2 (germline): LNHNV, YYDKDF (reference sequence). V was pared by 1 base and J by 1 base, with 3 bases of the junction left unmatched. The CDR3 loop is CATSRVAGDRTDTQYF. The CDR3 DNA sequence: TGTGCCACCAGCAGAGTAGCGGGGGATCGCACAGATACGCAGTATTTT.

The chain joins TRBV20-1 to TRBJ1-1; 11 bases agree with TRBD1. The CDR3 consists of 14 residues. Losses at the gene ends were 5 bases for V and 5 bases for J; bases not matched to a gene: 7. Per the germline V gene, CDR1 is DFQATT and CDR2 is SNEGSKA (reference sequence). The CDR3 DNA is TGCAGTGCTGGTGGACAGGGGGCAGGTACTGAAGCTTTCTTT. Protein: CSAGGQGAGTEAFF.

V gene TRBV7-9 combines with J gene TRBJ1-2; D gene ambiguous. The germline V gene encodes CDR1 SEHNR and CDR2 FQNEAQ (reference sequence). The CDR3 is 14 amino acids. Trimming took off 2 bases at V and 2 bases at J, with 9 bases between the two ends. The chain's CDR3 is CASSLISGNYGYTF. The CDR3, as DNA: TGTGCCAGCAGCTTAATTTCGGGGAACTATGGCTACACCTTC.

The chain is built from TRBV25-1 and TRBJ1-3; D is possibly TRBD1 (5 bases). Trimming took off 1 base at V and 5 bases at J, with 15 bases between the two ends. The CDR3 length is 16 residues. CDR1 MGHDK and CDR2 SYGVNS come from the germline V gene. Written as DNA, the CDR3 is TGTGCCAGCAGTGAATTCCCGGGGGGTACGAGAAACACCATATATTTT. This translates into CASSEFPGGTRNTIYF.

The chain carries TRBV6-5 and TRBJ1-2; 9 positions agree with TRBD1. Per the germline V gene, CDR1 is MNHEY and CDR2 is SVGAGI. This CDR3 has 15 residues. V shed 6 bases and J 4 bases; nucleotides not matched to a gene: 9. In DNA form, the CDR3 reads TGTGCCAGCAGGATAGGGACAGGGACCGGCTATGGCTACACCTTC. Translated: CASRIGTGTGYGYTF.

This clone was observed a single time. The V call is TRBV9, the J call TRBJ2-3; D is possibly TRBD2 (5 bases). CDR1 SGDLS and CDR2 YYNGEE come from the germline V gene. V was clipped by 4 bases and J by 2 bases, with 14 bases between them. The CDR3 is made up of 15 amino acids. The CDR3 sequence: CASSLSGVPTDTQYF. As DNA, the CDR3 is TGTGCCAGCAGCCTCTCCGGGGTCCCCACAGATACGCAGTATTTT.

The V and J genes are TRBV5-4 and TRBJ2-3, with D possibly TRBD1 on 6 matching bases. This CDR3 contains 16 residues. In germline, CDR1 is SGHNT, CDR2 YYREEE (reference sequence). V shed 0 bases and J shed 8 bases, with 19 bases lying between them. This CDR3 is CASSLGEGVTQGTQYF. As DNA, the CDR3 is TGTGCCAGCAGCTTGGGTGAGGGGGTAACACAGGGTACGCAGTATTTT.

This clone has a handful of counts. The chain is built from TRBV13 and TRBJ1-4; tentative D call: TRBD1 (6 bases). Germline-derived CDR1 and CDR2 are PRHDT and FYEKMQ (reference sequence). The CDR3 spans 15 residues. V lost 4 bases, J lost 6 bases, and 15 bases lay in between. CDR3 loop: CASSSQGIGHEKLFF. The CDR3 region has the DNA TGTGCCAGCAGCTCACAGGGAATAGGTCATGAAAAACTGTTTTTT.

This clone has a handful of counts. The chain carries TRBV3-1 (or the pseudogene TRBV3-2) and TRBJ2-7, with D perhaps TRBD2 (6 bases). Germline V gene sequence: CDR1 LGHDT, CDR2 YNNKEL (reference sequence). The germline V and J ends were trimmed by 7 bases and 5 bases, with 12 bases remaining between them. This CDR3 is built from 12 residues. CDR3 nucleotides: TGTGCCAGCACCCCGGGCGGGAACGAGCAGTACTTC. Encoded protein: CASTPGGNEQYF.

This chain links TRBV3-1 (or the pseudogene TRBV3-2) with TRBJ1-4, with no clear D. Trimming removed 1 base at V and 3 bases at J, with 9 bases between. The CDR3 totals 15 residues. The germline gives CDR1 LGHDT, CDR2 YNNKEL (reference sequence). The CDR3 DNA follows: TGTGCCAGCAGCCAAGTACCAGGCGCTAATGAAAAACTGTTTTTT. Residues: CASSQVPGANEKLFF.

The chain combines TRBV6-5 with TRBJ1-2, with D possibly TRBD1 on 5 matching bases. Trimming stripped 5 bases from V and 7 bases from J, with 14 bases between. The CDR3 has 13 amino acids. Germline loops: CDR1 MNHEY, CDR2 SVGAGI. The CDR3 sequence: CASSQQVVGGYTF. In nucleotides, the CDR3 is TGTGCCAGCAGTCAACAGGTCGTAGGTGGCTACACCTTC.

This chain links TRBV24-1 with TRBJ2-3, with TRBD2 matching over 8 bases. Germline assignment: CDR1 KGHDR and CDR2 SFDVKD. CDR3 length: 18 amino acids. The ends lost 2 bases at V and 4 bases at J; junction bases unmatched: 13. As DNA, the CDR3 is TGTGCCACCAGTGATTCAGGGACTAGAGGTTTGATAGCAGATACGCAGTATTTT. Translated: CATSDSGTRGLIADTQYF.

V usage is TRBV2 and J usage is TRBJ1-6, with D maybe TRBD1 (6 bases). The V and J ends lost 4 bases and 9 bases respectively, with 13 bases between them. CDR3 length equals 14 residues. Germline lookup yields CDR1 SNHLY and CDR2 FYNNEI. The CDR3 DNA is TGTGCCAGCAGTGTACAGGGATACGGTTCACCCCTCCACTTT. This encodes CASSVQGYGSPLHF.